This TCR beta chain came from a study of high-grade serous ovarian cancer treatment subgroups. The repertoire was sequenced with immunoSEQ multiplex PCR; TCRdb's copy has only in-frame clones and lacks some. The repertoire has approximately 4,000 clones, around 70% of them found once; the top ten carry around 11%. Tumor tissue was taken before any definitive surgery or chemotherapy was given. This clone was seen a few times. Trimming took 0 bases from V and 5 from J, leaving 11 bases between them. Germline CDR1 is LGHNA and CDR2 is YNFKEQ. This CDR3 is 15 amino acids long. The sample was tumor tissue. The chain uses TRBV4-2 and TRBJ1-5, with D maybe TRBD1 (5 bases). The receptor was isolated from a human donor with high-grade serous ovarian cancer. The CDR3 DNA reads TGTGCCAGCAGCCAAGATCCGGGGGGATATCAGCCCCAGCATTTT. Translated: CASSQDPGGYQPQHF.